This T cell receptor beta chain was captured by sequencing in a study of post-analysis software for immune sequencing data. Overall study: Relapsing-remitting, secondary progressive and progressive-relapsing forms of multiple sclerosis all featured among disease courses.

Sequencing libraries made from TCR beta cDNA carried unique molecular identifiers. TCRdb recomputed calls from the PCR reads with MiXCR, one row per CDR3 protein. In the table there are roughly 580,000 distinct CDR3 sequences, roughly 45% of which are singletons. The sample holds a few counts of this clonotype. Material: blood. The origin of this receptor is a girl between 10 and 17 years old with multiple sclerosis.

The CDR3 nucleotides are TGCAGCGTTGTACCAGGTGCATACTCCTACGAGCAGTACTTC. Amino acids: CSVVPGAYSYEQYF. The chain carries TRBV29-1 and TRBJ2-7; D gene unclear. The CDR3 spans 14 residues. The V gene lost 4 bases and the J gene lost 0 bases, with 13 bases spanning the gap. CDR1 and CDR2 from the germline V gene are SQVTM and ANQGSEA.